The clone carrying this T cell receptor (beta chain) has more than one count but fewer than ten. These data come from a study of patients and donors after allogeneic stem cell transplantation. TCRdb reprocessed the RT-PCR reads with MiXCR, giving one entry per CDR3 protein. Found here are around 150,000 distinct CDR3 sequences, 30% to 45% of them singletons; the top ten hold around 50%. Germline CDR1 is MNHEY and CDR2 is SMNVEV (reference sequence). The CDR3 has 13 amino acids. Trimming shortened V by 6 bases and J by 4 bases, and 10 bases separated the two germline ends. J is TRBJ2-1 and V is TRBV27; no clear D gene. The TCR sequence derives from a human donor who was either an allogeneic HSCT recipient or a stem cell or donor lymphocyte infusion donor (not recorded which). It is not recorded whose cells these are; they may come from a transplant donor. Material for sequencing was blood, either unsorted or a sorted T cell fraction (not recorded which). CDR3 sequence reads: CASSPPFYNEQFF. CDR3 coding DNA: TGTGCCAGCAGCCCTCCCTTTTACAATGAGCAGTTCTTC.